The rows below give T cell receptor beta chains drawn from one sample of a study of control samples from healthy donors and cancer patients. This table comes from immunoSEQ multiplex PCR, and its TCRdb copy is limited to in-frame clones, with some not included. In the table there are approximately 120,000 clones, about 89% of which are singletons. The sample was blood. Source of these receptors: a man aged 55 to 70 in good health. Each CDR3 is given with its conserved first and last residue. Each record gives: J gene, clone size, D gene, V gene, CDR3 protein, CDR3 DNA. The D gene is left open where the match is weak. Size is omitted from some rows. Given values are once, few, many or a class for expanded clones.

TRBJ2-3 | NA | TRBD1 | TRBV4-2 | CASSQELSGTGVDTQYF | TGTGCCAGCAGCCAAGAGTTGTCCGGGACAGGGGTAGATACGCAGTATTTT
TRBJ1-2 | NA | NA | TRBV28 | CASSLRPWGYTF | TGTGCCAGCAGTTTACGGCCTTGGGGCTACACCTTC
TRBJ1-2 | NA | NA | TRBV27 | CASSLRGADGYTF | TGTGCCAGCAGTTTACGGGGTGCCGATGGCTACACCTTC
TRBJ1-1 | few | TRBD1 | TRBV18 | CASSRDRGAEAFF | TGTGCCAGCTCACGGGACAGGGGCGCTGAAGCTTTCTTT
TRBJ1-4 | NA | TRBD1 | TRBV5-1 | CASSSETGRAEKLFF | TGCGCCAGCAGCAGCGAGACAGGGCGGGCGGAAAAACTGTTTTTT
TRBJ1-1 | NA | NA | TRBV11-2 | CASSLTVLGTSNTEAFF | TGTGCCAGCAGCTTAACTGTTCTGGGGACATCGAACACTGAAGCTTTCTTT
TRBJ2-3 | NA | NA | TRBV19 | CATSYSTDTQYF | TGTGCCACCAGTTATAGCACAGATACGCAGTATTTT
TRBJ2-5 | NA | NA | TRBV15 | CATSRDWTNKETQYF | TGTGCCACCAGCAGAGATTGGACTAACAAAGAGACCCAGTACTTC
TRBJ1-5 | NA | NA | TRBV5-6 | CASSPMGFWQPQHF | TGTGCCAGCAGCCCCATGGGTTTCTGGCAGCCCCAGCATTTT
TRBJ2-7 | NA | TRBD1 | TRBV27 | CASSHTGVEQYF | TGTGCCAGCAGTCACACAGGGGTCGAGCAGTACTTC
TRBJ2-6 | NA | TRBD2 | TRBV19 | CASRAEGTRLGGANVLTF | TGTGCCAGTAGGGCCGAGGGGACTAGACTCGGTGGGGCCAACGTCCTGACTTTC
TRBJ2-1 | NA | NA | TRBV11-2 | CASSPPGASSYNEQFF | TGTGCCAGCAGCCCGCCGGGGGCCAGCTCCTACAATGAGCAGTTCTTC
TRBJ1-1 | NA | NA | TRBV10-3 | CAISQQGKNTEAFF | TGTGCCATCAGCCAACAGGGTAAGAACACTGAAGCTTTCTTT
TRBJ2-5 | NA | TRBD1 | TRBV5-1 | CASTGTGKETQYF | TGCGCCAGCACCGGGACAGGAAAAGAGACCCAGTACTTC
TRBJ1-3 | NA | NA | TRBV11-2 | CASSPTVLGNTIYF | TGTGCCAGCAGCCCGACAGTTTTAGGAAACACCATATATTTT
TRBJ2-3 | once | NA | TRBV5-1 | CASSLLSSRGDTQYF | TGCGCCAGCAGCTTGCTTTCCTCCAGGGGAGATACGCAGTATTTT
TRBJ2-3 | once | NA | TRBV4-3 | CASSQAGTQYF | TGCGCCAGCAGCCAAGCCGGCACGCAGTATTTT
TRBJ1-3 | NA | NA | TRBV4-1 | CASSPLDAGPTGNTIYF | TGCGCCAGCAGCCCCCTGGATGCGGGGCCGACTGGAAACACCATATATTTT
TRBJ1-4 | few | TRBD1 | TRBV4-3 | CASSQGARGYEKLFF | TGCGCCAGCAGCCAAGGTGCCAGGGGGTATGAAAAACTGTTTTTT
TRBJ2-7 | NA | NA | TRBV7-6 | CASSLGTLSYEQYF | TGTGCCAGCAGCTTAGGGACTCTCTCCTACGAGCAGTACTTC
TRBJ1-5 | once | NA | TRBV15 | CATSRDLALINQPQHF | TGTGCCACCAGCAGAGATCTTGCTTTGATCAATCAGCCCCAGCATTTT
TRBJ1-3 | NA | NA | TRBV11-2 | CASSLDLASGNTIYF | TGTGCCAGCAGCTTAGATTTGGCCTCTGGAAACACCATATATTTT
TRBJ2-2 | NA | TRBD1 | TRBV28 | CASSLRQGAAGELFF | TGTGCCAGCAGTTTAAGACAGGGGGCGGCCGGGGAGCTGTTTTTT
TRBJ2-2 | NA | NA | TRBV9 | CASSVVSGSRELFF | TGTGCCAGCAGCGTAGTGTCAGGGAGTCGGGAGCTGTTTTTT
TRBJ1-1 | NA | NA | TRBV10-2 | CASSSGQTEAFF | TGCGCCAGCAGCAGCGGTCAGACTGAAGCTTTCTTT
TRBJ1-1 | NA | NA | TRBV12-3/TRBV12-4 | CASSRGGEAFF | TGTGCCAGCAGTCGAGGGGGGGAAGCTTTCTTT
TRBJ1-5 | NA | TRBD1 | TRBV7-2 | CASSASGGAGQPQHF | TGTGCCAGCAGCGCATCAGGGGGCGCAGGGCAGCCCCAGCATTTT
TRBJ1-5 | NA | TRBD1 | TRBV5-6 | CASSIGRDRFYSNQPQHF | TGTGCCAGCAGCATAGGAAGGGACAGGTTTTATAGCAATCAGCCCCAGCATTTT
TRBJ1-6 | NA | NA | TRBV24-1 | CATSDYRQVISYNSPLHF | TGTGCCACCAGTGATTACCGACAGGTGATCTCCTATAATTCACCCCTCCACTTT
TRBJ1-2 | NA | NA | TRBV18 | CASSPQGQYNYGYTF | TGTGCCAGCTCACCGCAAGGACAGTACAACTATGGCTACACCTTC
TRBJ2-2 | NA | NA | TRBV18 | CASSPAGLANTGELFF | TGTGCCAGCTCACCCGCCGGGCTAGCGAACACCGGGGAGCTGTTTTTT
TRBJ1-6 | NA | NA | TRBV10-1 | CASSESPQHGSPLHF | TGCGCCAGCAGTGAATCTCCCCAGCACGGGTCACCCCTCCACTTT
TRBJ1-1 | once | NA | TRBV12-3/TRBV12-4 | CASSTNWVAEAFF | TGTGCCAGCAGTACTAATTGGGTCGCTGAAGCTTTCTTT
TRBJ1-6 | NA | NA | TRBV19 | CASSTTGTPAGNSPLHF | TGTGCCAGTAGTACAACCGGGACCCCGGCGGGGAATTCACCCCTCCACTTT
TRBJ2-2 | NA | NA | TRBV6-6 | CASSPRRKNTGELFF | TGTGCCAGCAGTCCCCGACGGAAGAACACCGGGGAGCTGTTTTTT
TRBJ2-7 | NA | TRBD1 | TRBV24-1 | CATSPGAGGEQYF | TGTGCCACCAGTCCCGGGGCAGGGGGCGAGCAGTACTTC
TRBJ2-5 | NA | NA | TRBV1 | CTSSQVYETQYF | TGCACCAGCAGCCAAGTGTATGAGACCCAGTACTTC
TRBJ1-1 | NA | TRBD1 | TRBV15 | CATSSPATGGTEAFF | TGTGCCACCAGCAGCCCCGCGACAGGGGGCACTGAAGCTTTCTTT
TRBJ2-2 | NA | TRBD2 | TRBV2 | CASSGQRGGAGELFF | TGTGCCAGCAGTGGTCAACGGGGGGGCGCCGGGGAGCTGTTTTTT
TRBJ2-1 | few | TRBD1 | TRBV9 | CASSVVGTGGNNEQFF | TGTGCCAGCAGCGTAGTAGGGACAGGGGGAAACAATGAGCAGTTCTTC
TRBJ2-3 | once | TRBD2 | TRBV5-6 | CASSLRTSGDTDTQYF | TGTGCCAGCAGCCTTCGGACTAGCGGGGACACAGATACGCAGTATTTT
TRBJ1-1 | NA | TRBD1 | TRBV7-2 | CASSQRTGAKEAFF | TGTGCCAGCAGCCAAAGGACAGGGGCGAAAGAAGCTTTCTTT
TRBJ2-7 | NA | NA | TRBV7-9 | CASSFVKSYEQYF | TGTGCCAGCAGCTTTGTAAAGAGCTACGAGCAGTACTTC
TRBJ2-2 | NA | NA | TRBV7-2 | CASSLTQGTGELFF | TGTGCCAGCAGCTTAACGCAGGGGACCGGGGAGCTGTTTTTT
TRBJ2-2 | once | TRBD2 | TRBV18 | CASSSGRDYGTGELFF | TGTGCCAGCTCCAGTGGCCGGGACTACGGTACCGGGGAGCTGTTTTTT
TRBJ2-3 | NA | TRBD2 | TRBV5-1 | CASSQIPSGEFTDTQYF | TGCGCCAGCAGCCAGATCCCTAGCGGGGAGTTCACAGATACGCAGTATTTT
TRBJ2-3 | NA | NA | TRBV6-5 | CASRREGGIPDTQYF | TGTGCCAGCAGGAGAGAGGGGGGGATACCAGATACGCAGTATTTT
TRBJ1-1 | NA | NA | TRBV5-4 | CASSLSLGLYTEAFF | TGTGCCAGCAGCTTGTCTCTAGGACTGTACACTGAAGCTTTCTTT
TRBJ2-7 | NA | NA | TRBV6-6 | CASSFAGSEQYF | TGTGCCAGCAGTTTCGCAGGGTCCGAGCAGTACTTC